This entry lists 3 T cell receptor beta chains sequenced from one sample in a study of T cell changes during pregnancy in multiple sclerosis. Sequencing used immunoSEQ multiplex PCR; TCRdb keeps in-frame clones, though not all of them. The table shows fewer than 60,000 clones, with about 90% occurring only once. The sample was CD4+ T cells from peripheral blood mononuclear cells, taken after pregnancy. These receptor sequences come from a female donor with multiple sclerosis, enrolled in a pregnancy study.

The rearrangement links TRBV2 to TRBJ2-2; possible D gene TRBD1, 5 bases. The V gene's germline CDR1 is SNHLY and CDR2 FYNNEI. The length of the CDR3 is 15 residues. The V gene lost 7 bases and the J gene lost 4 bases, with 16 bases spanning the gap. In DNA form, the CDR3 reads TGTGCCAGCAACCTGGGCAGGGCGGTCACCGGGGAGCTGTTTTTT. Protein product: CASNLGRAVTGELFF.

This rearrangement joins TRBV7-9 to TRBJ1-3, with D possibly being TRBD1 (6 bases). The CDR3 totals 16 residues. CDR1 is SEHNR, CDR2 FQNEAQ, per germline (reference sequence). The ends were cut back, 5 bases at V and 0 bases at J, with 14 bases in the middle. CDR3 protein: CASSQDSPNSGNTIYF. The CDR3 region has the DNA TGTGCCAGCAGCCAGGACAGTCCCAACTCTGGAAACACCATATATTTT.

This CDR3 is CASSLHQGMNPPLHF. Written as DNA, the CDR3 is TGTGCCAGCAGCTTACATCAGGGAATGAACCCACCCCTCCACTTT. This chain links TRBV11-2 with TRBJ1-6, with D possibly being TRBD1 (5 bases). Deletions cut 2 bases from V and 11 bases from J, with 16 bases between. Germline V gives CDR1 SGHAT, CDR2 FQNNGV. CDR3 size: 15 residues.